Reported below is one T cell receptor beta chain. The specificity of this receptor is unknown. Within one base of it there is no much larger clone, and no base qualities were kept. TCRbeta CDR3 regions were amplified from genomic DNA using the immunoSEQ Assay, a bias-controlled multiplex PCR. For the original study's pipeline: Within the assay, amplification of reference gene primers was used to estimate how many nucleated cells each sample contained. Sequence reads were collapsed and filtered to measure the absolute abundance of every unique TCRbeta CDR3 rearrangement. Productive Simpson clonality was computed per sample as the square root of Simpson's diversity index over productive rearrangements. In its TCRdb copy, this immuneACCESS table keeps in-frame sequences only and misses some clones. Where compared with another copy, unresolved V genes explain less than half of these, and the others have no known cause. V and J calls and clone size are given by that table; D and trimming were obtained from the DNA. The sample includes 170,000 or so clones, with about 85% observed a single time. The top ten clonotypes cover more than 5% of the sample.

The sample belongs to a study of blood T cell repertoires in COVID-19 (dated by TCRdb to 2020 to 2022). A note on the overall study: Collaborator samples came from the United States, Italy and Spain and covered acute and convalescent phases of COVID-19. The prospective study material was composed of cDNA or gDNA derived from T cells, B-cell-depleted T cells, or PBMCs. Subjects who had been exposed to COVID-19, were actively infected with it, or had recovered from it provided the deeply sampled blood TCRbeta repertoires that made up the dataset. A freely available public database, intended as a resource for researchers studying the immune response to SARS-CoV-2, is where the repertoires were released. Samples were obtained from the ongoing ImmuneRACE study (first 160 participants) and from approximately 1,200 subjects provided by 6 global collaborators. A de-identified subject ID, COVID-19 status, age in years and sex were almost always included in the sample metadata. Where available, HLA class I and class II types were obtained from metadata supplied by the sample provider rather than from assay-based typing. The research as a whole found: How much clinical and demographic metadata was included differed by source and by participant, and the metadata was provided uncurated.

Its CDR3 holds 13 amino acids, cysteine through phenylalanine. Just CDR3 DNA is preserved here, 39 bases in frame from base 1. V is clipped by 3 bases and J by 6 bases, and the sequence between their germline boundaries is 9 bases long. Looking up the germline V gene yields CDR1 SNHLY and CDR2 FYNNEI. Participants in the prospective study were aged about 18 to 95 years, lived in 20 to 30 United States geographic areas, and enrolled through a virtual design. In the prospective study, cohorts were assigned on the basis of participant-reported clinical history obtained from a screening survey and a study questionnaire. Recovered participants in ImmuneRACE Cohort 3 were defined by two consecutive negative NP/OP PCR tests, clearance by a healthcare professional, or resolution of symptoms. In the prospective study, mobile phlebotomists collected whole blood, serum and a nasopharyngeal or oropharyngeal swab from each participant. Over a roughly two-month period, participants in the prospective study had the option of providing additional blood draws and questionnaires. Before DNA extraction, blood samples from the prospective study were shipped at room temperature or frozen.

This TCR was sampled from a man in his forties who had recovered from COVID-19. The receptor chain draws on TRBV2 and TRBJ2-1; the D gene is perhaps TRBD1, from 6 matching bases. The material sequenced was PBMCs or T cells enriched from blood (not recorded which). The bases read TGTGCCAGCAGTGATCAGGGGTTCAATGAGCAGTTCTTC. Translated, it reads CASSDQGFNEQFF.